The T cell receptor (beta chain) described here comes from a study of CD8+CD57+ T cells in acquired aplastic anemia. Study summary: CD4+ and CD8+ cells, once sorted, gave DNA averaging around 3.2 ug. Study outcomes and limitations: Sharing between patients and controls was observed for twenty-nine CD8+ CDR3 sequences. Levels of CD8+ Simpson's diversity were not significantly distinct in patients versus controls.

TCR beta VDJ and CDR3 were profiled, and genomic DNA was the template. TCRdb redid the calling of the reads with MiXCR, one entry per CDR3 protein. The data show approximately 180,000 distinct CDR3 sequences, roughly half seen once. Details on this clonotype: What it binds is unknown.

The V gene lost 3 bases and the J gene lost 3 bases, with 7 bases spanning the gap. The CDR3 runs to 13 residues. Germline-derived CDR1 and CDR2 are SGHVS and FQNEAQ. Patients who underwent sequencing had shown CD8+CD57+ cell expansion by flow cytometry. Severe acquired aplastic anemia was present in all patients. This clonotype originated in a human donor with aplastic anemia. Sequenced input: sorted CD4+, CD8+, or CD8+CD57+ T cells (not recorded which) from PBMCs. The chain employs TRBV7-8 and TRBJ2-3; no clear D. CDR3 DNA: TGTGCCAGCAGCTTCAGGCAGACAGATACGCAGTATTTT. Translating it yields CASSFRQTDTQYF. The full variable domain, with the rest looked up from reference TRBV7-8 and TRBJ2-3, is GAGVSQSPRYKVAKRGQDVALRCDPISGHVSLFWYQQALGQGPEFLTYFQNEAQLDKSGLPSDRFFAERPEGSVSTLKIQRTQQEDSAVYLCASSFRQTDTQYFGPGTRLTVL.